This entry lists 12 T cell receptor beta chains sequenced from one sample in a study of tumor-infiltrating lymphocytes in primary liver carcinoma. Unsorted whole blood served as the source of blood RNA, and germline DNA was extracted as well. The authors made TCR beta cDNA from 450 to 600 ng total RNA with a constant-region primer. Generation of the TCR beta libraries relied on three nested multiplex PCR rounds using slightly modified ARM-PCR. TRBV1-TRBV30 forward primers paired with a C-beta reverse primer were used in the first two PCR rounds, which ran about 11 cycles each. Via MiXCR, TCRdb re-called the multiplex PCR reads, giving one row per CDR3 protein. The sample lists about 210,000 distinct CDR3 sequences; roughly two thirds were seen once. Sequences were obtained from peripheral blood. The receptor source for this set is a woman aged 55-70 years with primary liver carcinoma and hepatitis B virus infection.

This chain uses TRBV11-2 with TRBJ2-5, with D perhaps given as TRBD1 or TRBD2 (5 bases each). Trimming shortened V by 0 bases and J by 14 bases, and 16 bases separated the two germline ends. The CDR3 sequence is 13 residues long. Per the germline V gene, CDR1 is SGHAT and CDR2 is FQNNGV. CDR3 in amino acids: CASSLESEGIQYF. In nucleotides, the CDR3 is TGTGCCAGCAGCTTAGAATCCGAGGGGATCCAATACTTC.

The chain is built from TRBV5-1 and TRBJ1-3; no clear D. The CDR3 loop spans 14 amino acids. Germline-derived CDR1 and CDR2 are SGHRS and YFSETQ. The V end lost 6 bases, the J end lost 1 base, and 11 bases lay between the germline ends. CDR3 region: CASNRELSGNTIYF. The CDR3 region has the DNA TGCGCCAGCAACCGAGAGTTATCTGGAAACACCATATATTTT.

The chain combines TRBV28 with TRBJ2-7; D remains ambiguous. V lost 9 bases to trimming and J lost 2 bases, with 14 bases between them. CDR3 length equals 13 residues. Germline V lookup: CDR1 MDHEN, CDR2 SYDVKM. CDR3 sequence reads: CASSLLDPYEQYF. In DNA form, the CDR3 reads TGTGCCAGTAGTCTCCTCGACCCCTACGAGCAGTACTTC.

For this clonotype: One base away lies a much larger clone, so this may be a sequencing read error. Because the CDR3 is missing its conserved closing phenylalanine or tryptophan, this is likely a read error. The gene calls are TRBV5-4 and TRBJ2-6; 13 bases fit TRBD2. The length of the CDR3 is 18 residues. In germline, CDR1 is SGHNT, CDR2 YYREEE (reference sequence). After removal of 3 bases from V and 4 bases from J, the junction contained 7 bases not matched to a gene. The CDR3 sequence is CASSSTSGRALGANVLTS. The CDR3 region has the DNA TGTGCCAGCAGCTCCACTAGCGGGAGGGCCCTGGGGGCCAACGTCCTGACTTCC.

This clonotype was found many times. The CDR3 protein is CASSLGFTNQYEAFF. The CDR3 bases are TGTGCCAGCAGCTTAGGGTTCACAAACCAGTATGAAGCTTTCTTT. V usage is TRBV11-1 and J usage is TRBJ1-1; D gene ambiguous. The germline CDR1 and CDR2 sequences are SGHAT and FQDESV (reference sequence). Trimming removed 1 base from V and 7 bases from J, with 16 bases in between. This CDR3 comprises 15 residues.

The rearrangement uses TRBV10-1 and TRBJ1-2, with D uncertain. V lost 0 bases and J lost 4, with 12 bases in between. This CDR3 has 15 amino acids. Germline CDR1 reads WNHNN; CDR2 reads SYGVQD (reference sequence). DNA of the CDR3: TGCGCCAGCAGTGAGTCCAAGGGCGGGAGCTATGGCTACACCTTC. It codes for CASSESKGGSYGYTF.

As concerns this clonotype: A much larger clone lies a single base off, so this may be a read error. The chain recombines TRBV6-6 with TRBJ2-4; D tentatively fits TRBD1 or TRBD2 (5 bases each). The CDR3 length is 17 residues. Germline V gene data show CDR1 as MNHNY and CDR2 as SVGAGI (reference sequence). The CDR3 region has the DNA TGTGCCAACAGTTACGATTGGGGGTCGGAAGCCAAAAACATTCAGTACTTC. Its protein product is CANSYDWGSEAKNIQYF.

This clonotype was recorded once. The chain carries TRBV28 and TRBJ2-3, with D maybe TRBD2 (6 bases). There are 13 residues in the CDR3. Trimming pared 3 bases from V and 14 bases from J, leaving 18 bases between. Germline CDR1 MDHEN, CDR2 SYDVKM. The CDR3 region has the DNA TGTGCCAGCAGTTTGCGACGGGGGAGCCGAGGGTATTTT. Protein product: CASSLRRGSRGYF.

Worth noting for this clonotype: Since no conserved phenylalanine or tryptophan closes the CDR3, a read error is the likely cause. The V call is TRBV7-8, the J call TRBJ1-4; D might be TRBD1 (5 bases). CDR3 length equals 15 residues. Looked up from germline, CDR1 is SGHVS and CDR2 is FQNEAQ. The CDR3 bases are TGTACCAGCAGTAGCCGGGACGGACGTAATGAAAAACTGTTTTAT. Translation: CTSSSRDGRNEKLFY.

This clonotype was seen more than once but under ten times. The V call is TRBV11-1, the J call TRBJ2-7; D uncertain. The length of the CDR3 is 13 residues. Germline values: CDR1 SGHAT, CDR2 FQDESV (reference sequence). Deletions cut 5 bases from V and 4 bases from J, with 12 bases between. CDR3 nucleotides: TGTGCCAGCAGCCCCCCGAGAATATACGAGCAGTACTTC. Amino acid sequence: CASSPPRIYEQYF.

This clonotype was observed at least ten times. This rearrangement joins TRBV5-6 to TRBJ1-6; D remains unclear. Germline values: CDR1 SGHDT, CDR2 YYEEEE. The germline V and J ends were trimmed by 2 bases and 0 bases, with 12 bases remaining between them. The CDR3 runs 17 residues. The CDR3 sequence: CASSFRGDLSYNSPLHF. As DNA, the CDR3 is TGTGCCAGCAGCTTCCGCGGGGATCTCTCCTATAATTCACCCCTCCACTTT.

This clonotype came up many times. The chain carries TRBV6-1 and TRBJ1-2, with unresolved D. The CDR3 length is 16 residues. V lost 7 bases, J lost 8 bases, and 26 bases lay in between. Germline V lookup: CDR1 MNHNS, CDR2 SASEGT. The CDR3 protein is CASIITPGPQRGGYTF. CDR3 nucleotides: TGTGCCAGCATAATCACTCCCGGGCCCCAACGAGGGGGCTACACCTTC.